This paragraph covers one TCR beta chain sequence. Its target is not known. The CDR3 loop spans 11 amino acids. Between the trimmed V and J ends, which lost 0 bases and 6 bases, there was a span of 3 bases. Germline loops: CDR1 LNHNV, CDR2 YYDKDF (reference sequence). Treatment of the sample: around 19 received Ad26.COV2.S at low or high dose, single or two shots; five or six received placebo; per-sample allocation not given. Repertoires come from day 63 after the first vaccine or placebo injection. The study used a vaccine consisting of an Ad26 vector that expressed Wuhan-strain SARS-CoV-2 spike. These data come from a study of Ad26.COV2.S vaccination and SARS-CoV-2 variants. In the study overall: Intramuscularly, Ad26.COV2.S was given either once or twice, 56 days apart. Study-wide results and limits: Participants in the vaccine arm had higher spike-specific TCR breadth; placebo recipients had lower.

Clones were read by immunoSEQ multiplex PCR, and TCRdb kept only the in-frame ones, dropping some. Among 350,000 to 500,000 clones listed, 89% were seen once. The sequencing here drew on peripheral blood, taken in a trial of Ad26.COV2.S vaccine versus placebo. The sequence was obtained from a person aged 18-65 years who received the Ad26.COV2.S COVID-19 vaccine or a placebo. The chain links TRBV15 to TRBJ2-7; D not certain. CDR3 coding DNA: TGTGCCACCAGCAGAGACACCGAGCAGTACTTC. Its protein is CATSRDTEQYF.